This is a list of T cell receptor beta chains from one sample in a study of cytomegalovirus exposure and HLA in healthy donors. TCRdb's copy holds only in-frame clones and misses some; the assay was immunoSEQ multiplex PCR. This sample has 75,000 to 100,000 clones; roughly 70% occur once, and the top ten carry approximately 1.8%. Material for sequencing was PBMCs. These receptors were taken from a male donor in good health and CMV-seronegative. Both conserved end residues are part of each CDR3. The order of the fields is CDR3 length, V gene, clone size, J gene, D gene, CDR3 protein, CDR3 DNA. A D gene is named only where the DNA matches it firmly. Clone size is not always given. Where it is, it says once, few, many or a class for expanded clones.

13,TRBV30,NA,TRBJ1-5,TRBD1,CAWRTGGNQPQHF,TGTGCCTGGAGGACAGGGGGCAATCAGCCCCAGCATTTT
15,TRBV5-1,NA,TRBJ2-1,TRBD1,CASSLAAGGRNEQFF,TGCGCCAGCAGCTTGGCGGCAGGGGGCCGTAATGAGCAGTTCTTC
13,TRBV10-1,few,TRBJ2-1,NA,CASSGTQTPFQFF,TGCGCCAGCAGTGGGACACAGACCCCCTTTCAGTTCTTC
18,TRBV5-6,NA,TRBJ2-3,TRBD2,CASSLERLAGEVTDTQYF,TGTGCCAGCAGCTTGGAAAGGCTAGCGGGAGAAGTCACAGATACGCAGTATTTT
18,TRBV7-9,NA,TRBJ2-1,TRBD2,CASSPGTSGSGRDNEQFF,TGTGCCAGCAGCCCCGGGACTAGCGGGAGTGGCCGGGACAATGAGCAGTTCTTC
18,TRBV30,NA,TRBJ2-6,TRBD1,CAWRLRRGLYTGANVLTF,TGTGCCTGGAGGCTCCGCAGGGGGCTATATACTGGGGCCAACGTCCTGACTTTC
17,TRBV25-1,few,TRBJ1-5,NA,CASSLRGQPFTNQPQHF,TGTGCCAGCAGCCTACGCGGACAGCCATTTACTAATCAGCCCCAGCATTTT
13,TRBV30,few,TRBJ2-5,TRBD2,CAWGRGRQETQYF,TGTGCCTGGGGGAGGGGCAGGCAAGAGACCCAGTACTTC
15,TRBV6-5,NA,TRBJ2-2,TRBD2,CATRKTSGSSGELFF,TGTGCCACAAGAAAGACTAGCGGGAGTTCCGGGGAGCTGTTTTTT
17,TRBV4-1,few,TRBJ1-1,NA,CASSLSPADRTNTEAFF,TGCGCCAGCAGCCTCTCCCCAGCCGACAGGACGAACACTGAAGCTTTCTTT
14,TRBV28,NA,TRBJ1-5,NA,CASSLSYRNQPQHF,TGTGCCAGCAGTTTGTCGTATCGCAATCAGCCCCAGCATTTT
14,TRBV5-1,NA,TRBJ1-2,NA,CASSAGAANYGYTF,TGCGCCAGCAGCGCAGGGGCAGCTAACTATGGCTACACCTTC
16,TRBV18,NA,TRBJ1-4,TRBD1,CASSGEQGAANEKLFF,TGTGCCAGCTCAGGAGAACAGGGGGCGGCTAATGAAAAACTGTTTTTT
19,TRBV10-3,NA,TRBJ2-6,TRBD1,CAIPPAVGTAASGANVLTF,TGTGCCATCCCTCCCGCCGTTGGGACAGCAGCCTCTGGGGCCAACGTCCTGACTTTC
16,TRBV7-7,NA,TRBJ2-2,TRBD2,CASSLATSRNTGELFF,TGTGCTAGCAGCTTAGCGACTAGCAGGAACACCGGGGAGCTGTTTTTT
16,TRBV7-2,NA,TRBJ2-1,TRBD2,CASSSEAGATYNEQFF,TGTGCCAGCAGCTCCGAAGCGGGAGCTACCTACAATGAGCAGTTCTTC
16,TRBV9,NA,TRBJ2-5,NA,CASSPSLGSMAETQYF,TGTGCCAGCAGCCCGAGCCTTGGGAGTATGGCGGAGACCCAGTACTTC
14,TRBV7-9,NA,TRBJ1-3,NA,CASSLAEGPNTIYF,TGTGCCAGCAGCTTAGCAGAGGGCCCGAACACCATATATTTT
17,TRBV25-1,NA,TRBJ2-4,TRBD1,CASSAFSGGRTKNIQYF,TGTGCCAGCAGTGCTTTCTCAGGGGGAAGAACCAAAAACATTCAGTACTTC
17,TRBV6-1,NA,TRBJ2-7,TRBD2,CASSVALTSGSGYEQYF,TGTGCCAGCAGTGTGGCCCTCACTAGCGGGAGTGGGTACGAGCAGTACTTC
15,TRBV29-1,once,TRBJ2-1,NA,CSVQGERSSYNEQFF,TGCAGCGTTCAGGGCGAACGGAGCTCCTACAATGAGCAGTTCTTC
14,TRBV27,NA,TRBJ2-7,NA,CASWWAGRPYEQYF,TGTGCCTCTTGGTGGGCTGGGAGGCCCTACGAGCAGTACTTC
11,TRBV30,once,TRBJ1-3,NA,CAWSPGNTIYF,TGTGCCTGGAGTCCGGGAAACACCATATATTTT
16,TRBV6-5,NA,TRBJ1-5,TRBD1,CASSYSGTGVGQPQHF,TGTGCCAGCAGTTACTCTGGGACAGGGGTAGGTCAGCCCCAGCATTTT
14,TRBV30,NA,TRBJ1-2,TRBD1,CAWGRQGLLYGYTF,TGTGCCTGGGGAAGACAGGGCCTACTCTATGGCTACACCTTC
13,TRBV4-3,NA,TRBJ2-7,TRBD1,CASSRQGGYEQYF,TGCGCCAGCAGCCGACAGGGGGGCTACGAGCAGTACTTC
14,TRBV29-1,once,TRBJ2-5,TRBD2,CSVGTSGRQETQYF,TGCAGCGTTGGGACTAGCGGGAGACAAGAGACCCAGTACTTC
17,TRBV4-2,NA,TRBJ2-7,TRBD1,CASSLNRQGERAYEQYF,TGTGCCAGCAGCCTCAACAGACAGGGAGAAAGGGCCTACGAGCAGTACTTC
15,TRBV7-9,NA,TRBJ1-3,NA,CASSLGATAGNTIYF,TGTGCCAGCAGCTTAGGGGCGACAGCTGGAAACACCATATATTTT
16,TRBV11-2,once,TRBJ1-1,TRBD1,CASSAVGGFRNTEAFF,TGTGCCAGCAGCGCCGTAGGGGGCTTTAGGAACACTGAAGCTTTCTTT
16,TRBV18,few,TRBJ2-1,TRBD2,CASSPVSGSSYNEQFF,TGTGCCAGCTCACCAGTTAGCGGGAGCTCCTACAATGAGCAGTTCTTC
13,TRBV28,NA,TRBJ2-5,TRBD2,CASSPGGAETQYF,TGTGCCAGCAGCCCGGGGGGGGCGGAGACCCAGTACTTC
14,TRBV29-1,NA,TRBJ2-3,NA,CSVGVGHSTDTQYF,TGCAGCGTTGGCGTGGGACATAGCACAGATACGCAGTATTTT
16,TRBV19,NA,TRBJ2-4,NA,CASSIFEGETKNIQYF,TGTGCCAGTAGTATTTTCGAGGGGGAGACCAAAAACATTCAGTACTTC
14,TRBV6-1,NA,TRBJ2-1,TRBD2,CASTPSGRAGEQFF,TGTGCCAGCACCCCCAGCGGGAGGGCGGGTGAGCAGTTCTTC
16,TRBV5-1,NA,TRBJ2-1,TRBD2,CASSLVLAGGVNEQFF,TGCGCCAGCAGCTTGGTCCTAGCGGGAGGCGTAAATGAGCAGTTCTTC
15,TRBV11-2,NA,TRBJ1-2,TRBD1,CASSSRDRGDYGYTF,TGTGCCAGCAGCTCTCGGGACAGGGGAGACTATGGCTACACCTTC
15,TRBV15,NA,TRBJ1-6,TRBD1,CATSRARDSASPLHF,TGTGCCACCAGCAGAGCCCGGGACAGTGCCTCACCCCTCCACTTT
14,TRBV5-4,NA,TRBJ2-1,TRBD1,CASTSDRSYNEQFF,TGTGCCAGCACCTCGGACAGGAGCTACAATGAGCAGTTCTTC
14,TRBV9,NA,TRBJ2-1,NA,CASSVDSHYNEQFF,TGTGCCAGCAGCGTAGACAGCCACTACAATGAGCAGTTCTTC
15,TRBV6-5,NA,TRBJ1-2,TRBD1,CASSPRRTGRYGYTF,TGTGCCAGCAGCCCTCGAAGGACAGGGAGGTATGGCTACACCTTC
15,TRBV6-1,few,TRBJ2-1,TRBD2,CASSKASGGVNEQFF,TGTGCCAGCAGCAAAGCGAGCGGGGGGGTCAATGAGCAGTTCTTC
15,TRBV28,NA,TRBJ1-1,NA,CASSLAQGMNTEAFF,TGTGCCAGCAGTTTAGCACAGGGAATGAACACTGAAGCTTTCTTT
16,TRBV6-1,NA,TRBJ2-2,NA,CASSEPGSANTGELFF,TGTGCCAGCAGTGAGCCGGGGTCAGCGAACACCGGGGAGCTGTTTTTT
17,TRBV7-2,NA,TRBJ2-2,TRBD1,CASSLVGQGVVTGELFF,TGTGCCAGCAGCTTAGTCGGACAGGGGGTGGTCACCGGGGAGCTGTTTTTT